The 17 T cell receptor beta chains listed next were all sequenced from one sample in a study of T cell responses to AZD1222 COVID-19 vaccine. TCRdb's copy holds only in-frame clones and misses some; the assay was immunoSEQ multiplex PCR. The data hold roughly 130,000 clones, with 88% observed a single time. Specimen: peripheral blood, collected on day 0 of AZD1222 vaccination. The receptors come from an adult in good health.

The chain couples TRBV3-1 (or the pseudogene TRBV3-2) to TRBJ1-4; 7 bases line up with TRBD1. V lost 3 bases and J lost 5; bases outside the gene matches: 9. Germline V gene lookup returns CDR1 LGHDT and CDR2 YNNKEL (reference sequence). This CDR3 has 16 amino acids. The CDR3 reads CASSQGGGQRNEKLFF. The DNA of the CDR3 is TGTGCCAGCAGCCAGGGTGGGGGACAGAGAAATGAAAAACTGTTTTTT.

In the case of this clone: An end of the junction does not agree with germline; a read error may underlie this. The chain links TRBV7-7 to TRBJ1-1; D may be TRBD1 (6 bases). This CDR3 has 15 residues. The germline CDR1 and CDR2 sequences are SSHAT and FNYEAQ (reference sequence). The CDR3 protein is CASSPLQGMNTEAFF. The CDR3 DNA reads as TGTGCTAGCAGCCCTCTACAGGGTATGAACACTGAAGCTTTCTTT.

The chain carries TRBV4-1 and TRBJ2-7; 10 positions agree with TRBD1. The CDR3 runs 17 residues. Looked up from germline, CDR1 is MGHRA and CDR2 is YSYEKL. V shed 2 bases and J 2 bases; nucleotides not matched to a gene: 9. As DNA, the CDR3 is TGCGCCAGCAGCCAAACCTCGGGACAGGGGATACCCTACGAGCAGTACTTC. Translated: CASSQTSGQGIPYEQYF.

This chain uses TRBV19 with TRBJ2-5; a possible D gene is TRBD2 (6 bases). This CDR3 region has 14 residues. Germline V CDR1 and CDR2: LNHDA, SQIVND (reference sequence). Trimming took off 3 bases at V and 5 bases at J, with 13 bases between the two ends. The CDR3 sequence is CASSIPWRDETQYF. For the CDR3, the DNA is TGTGCCAGTAGTATTCCTTGGAGGGATGAGACCCAGTACTTC.

The J gene is TRBJ1-1, the V gene TRBV11-3; D gene ambiguous. The CDR3 runs to 14 residues. Germline V gives CDR1 SGHNT, CDR2 YENEEA. V lost 6 bases and J lost 6, with 17 bases in between. CDR3 amino acids: CASSTATNSAEAFF. The CDR3 region has the DNA TGTGCCAGCAGTACGGCCACGAACTCGGCTGAAGCTTTCTTT.

The chain has TRBV30 and TRBJ1-5; D call uncertain. This CDR3 region has 13 residues. V lost 1 base and J lost 0, with 4 bases in between. CDR1 is GTSNPN, CDR2 SVGIG, per germline (reference sequence). The CDR3 bases are TGTGCCTGGAGTGATGATAGCAATCAGCCCCAGCATTTT. Amino acid sequence: CAWSDDSNQPQHF.

The V and J genes are TRBV3-1 (or the pseudogene TRBV3-2) and TRBJ1-3; D is possibly TRBD1 (5 bases). The V and J ends lost 1 base and 4 bases respectively, with 11 bases between them. Germline CDR1 is LGHDT and CDR2 is YNNKEL (reference sequence). The CDR3 totals 15 residues. The CDR3 DNA follows: TGTGCCAGCAGCCAAGCGTGGGGGTCCGGAAACACCATATATTTT. Encoded protein: CASSQAWGSGNTIYF.

The chain uses TRBV19 and TRBJ2-2; D call uncertain. In germline, CDR1 is LNHDA, CDR2 SQIVND (reference sequence). The V end lost 5 bases, the J end lost 0 bases, and 13 bases lay between the germline ends. This CDR3 is 16 amino acids long. This chain's CDR3 is CASSRPSESNTGELFF. Written as DNA, the CDR3 is TGTGCCAGTAGTCGTCCCTCAGAATCGAACACCGGGGAGCTGTTTTTT.

The chain links TRBV5-1 to TRBJ2-5; TRBD2 aligns across 14 bases. The CDR3 loop spans 16 amino acids. The germline CDR1 and CDR2 sequences are SGHRS and YFSETQ. V lost 3 bases and J lost 1; bases outside the gene matches: 2. The CDR3 reads CASSWTSGGSQETQYF. The CDR3, as DNA: TGCGCCAGCAGCTGGACTAGCGGGGGGAGCCAAGAGACCCAGTACTTC.

For this clone: Other DNA sequences in the sample encode the same CDR3. The chain has TRBV9 and TRBJ2-7; 7 nucleotides line up with TRBD2. V was clipped by 0 bases and J by 4 bases; unmatched bases: 4. This CDR3 is built from 14 residues. Germline V CDR1 and CDR2: SGDLS, YYNGEE. CDR3 loop: CASSVATGGYEQYF. In DNA, the CDR3 is TGTGCCAGCAGCGTAGCTACGGGAGGTTACGAGCAGTACTTC. The full variable domain, its missing parts supplied by reference TRBV9 and TRBJ2-7, is DSGVTQTPKHLITATGQRVTLRCSPRSGDLSVYWYQQSLDQGLQFLIQYYNGEERAKGNILERFSAQQFPDLHSELNLSSLELGDSALYFCASSVATGGYEQYFGPGTRLTVT.

V and J are TRBV7-9 and TRBJ1-1, with a possible D match to TRBD1 (5 bases). The CDR3 is made up of 14 amino acids. CDR1 is SEHNR and CDR2 is FQNEAQ in the germline V gene (reference sequence). V gave up 8 bases and J gave up 1 base, with 14 bases separating them. The chain's CDR3 is CASVLGGGNTEAFF. Here the CDR3 DNA reads TGTGCCAGCGTATTAGGTGGGGGGAACACTGAAGCTTTCTTT.

J is TRBJ1-2 and V is TRBV3-1 (or the pseudogene TRBV3-2); a possible D gene is TRBD1 (6 bases). Germline CDR1 is LGHDT and CDR2 is YNNKEL (reference sequence). The ends were cut back, 4 bases at V and 4 bases at J, with 16 bases in the middle. CDR3 length equals 15 residues. The CDR3 DNA reads as TGTGCCAGCAGCCCCCGCGGGGGCCTTCTCTATGGCTACACCTTC. It is translated as CASSPRGGLLYGYTF.

This clone appeared a single time. The rearrangement links TRBV24-1 to TRBJ1-2, with D unclear. CDR3 size: 15 residues. Germline V lookup: CDR1 KGHDR, CDR2 SFDVKD. V lost 3 bases, J lost 8 bases, and 18 bases lay in between. CDR3 protein: CATSDGPGLGRGYTF. CDR3 bases: TGTGCCACCAGTGATGGACCGGGGTTAGGTCGAGGCTACACCTTC.

The chain links TRBV19 to TRBJ2-7; TRBD1 agrees at 9 bases. V shed 5 bases and J 6 bases; nucleotides not matched to a gene: 11. The CDR3 spans 15 residues. Germline loops: CDR1 LNHDA, CDR2 SQIVND (reference sequence). This chain's CDR3 is CASSGRGQGVGEQYF. CDR3 coding DNA: TGTGCCAGTAGTGGCCGGGGACAGGGCGTCGGCGAGCAGTACTTC.

The rearrangement uses TRBV19 and TRBJ2-7, with D tentatively TRBD1 or TRBD2 (5 bases each). CDR3 size: 14 residues. V gave up 4 bases and J gave up 2 bases, with 12 bases separating them. Germline V CDR1 and CDR2: LNHDA, SQIVND (reference sequence). CDR3 in DNA: TGTGCCAGTAGTACCGGGGACGGGGCCTACGAGCAGTACTTC. It yields the protein CASSTGDGAYEQYF.

Written as DNA, the CDR3 is TGTGCCAGCAGCCTAACGGTAGGGGACCTTTCCCCCTACGAGCAGTACTTC. Its protein is CASSLTVGDLSPYEQYF. This chain uses TRBV11-2 with TRBJ2-7; either TRBD1 or TRBD2 may supply D (5 bases each). Looked up from germline, CDR1 is SGHAT and CDR2 is FQNNGV. The V end lost 5 bases, the J end lost 2 bases, and 22 bases lay between the germline ends. The CDR3 extends over 17 amino acids. Using reference TRBV11-2 and TRBJ2-7 for the parts outside the CDR3, the full variable domain is EAGVAQSPRYKIIEKRQSVAFWCNPISGHATLYWYQQILGQGPKLLIQFQNNGVVDDSQLPKDRFSAERLKGVDSTLKIQPAKLEDSAVYLCASSLTVGDLSPYEQYFGPGTRLTVT.

This chain links TRBV11-2 with TRBJ1-4, with D possibly matching TRBD1 (6 bases). This CDR3 spans 17 amino acids. V lost 5 bases and J 0 bases, leaving 16 bases between the germline ends. The V gene's germline CDR1 is SGHAT and CDR2 FQNNGV. The CDR3 spells CASSPRTGRSTNEKLFF. Written as DNA, the CDR3 is TGTGCCAGCAGCCCCCGAACAGGGCGTTCAACTAATGAAAAACTGTTTTTT.